This T cell receptor beta chain came from a study of control samples from healthy donors and cancer patients. Clones were read by immunoSEQ multiplex PCR, and TCRdb kept only the in-frame ones, dropping some. The sample holds roughly 120,000 clones, 70% to 90% seen once. Specimen: blood. This TCR was recovered from a man aged 50 to 59 in good health.

CDR3 sequence reads: CASSYSTLAVEKLFF. The CDR3 DNA is TGTGCCAGCAGTTACTCGACCCTGGCGGTTGAAAAACTGTTTTTT. The chain joins TRBV6-6 to TRBJ1-4; no definite D call. This CDR3 is 15 amino acids long. Germline CDR1 and CDR2: MNHNY and SVGAGI (reference sequence). V gave up 0 bases and J gave up 7 bases, with 12 bases separating them.